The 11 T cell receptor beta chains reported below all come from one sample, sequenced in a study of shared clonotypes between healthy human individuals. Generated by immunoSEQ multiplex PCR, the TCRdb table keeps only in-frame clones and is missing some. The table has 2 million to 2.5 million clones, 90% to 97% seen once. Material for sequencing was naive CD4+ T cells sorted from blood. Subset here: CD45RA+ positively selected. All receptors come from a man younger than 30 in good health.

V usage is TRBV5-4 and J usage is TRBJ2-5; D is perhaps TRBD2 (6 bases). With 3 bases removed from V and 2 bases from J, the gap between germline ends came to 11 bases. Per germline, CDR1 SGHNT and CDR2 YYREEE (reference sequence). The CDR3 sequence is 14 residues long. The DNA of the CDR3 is TGTGCCAGCAGCTCAACTAGCAGTCAAGAGACCCAGTACTTC. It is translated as CASSSTSSQETQYF.

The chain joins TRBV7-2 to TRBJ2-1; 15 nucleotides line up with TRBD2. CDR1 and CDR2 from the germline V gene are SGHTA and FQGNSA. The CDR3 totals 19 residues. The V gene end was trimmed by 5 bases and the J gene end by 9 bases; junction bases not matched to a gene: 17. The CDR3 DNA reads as TGTGCCAGCAGCCCCGACGGGACTAGCGGGAGGTCGCGGGCTCGTGAGCAGTTCTTC. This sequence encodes CASSPDGTSGRSRAREQFF.

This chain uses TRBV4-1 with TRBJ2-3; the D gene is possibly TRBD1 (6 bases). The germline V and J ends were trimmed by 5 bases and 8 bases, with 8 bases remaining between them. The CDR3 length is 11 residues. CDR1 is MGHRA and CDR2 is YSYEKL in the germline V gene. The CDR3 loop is CASSKQGTQYF. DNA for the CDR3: TGCGCCAGCAGCAAACAGGGTACGCAGTATTTT.

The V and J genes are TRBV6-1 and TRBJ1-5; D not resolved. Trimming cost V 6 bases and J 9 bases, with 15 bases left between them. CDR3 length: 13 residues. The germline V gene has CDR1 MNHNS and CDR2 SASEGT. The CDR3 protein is CASRKEGTMPQHF. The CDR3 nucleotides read TGTGCCAGCAGGAAAGAGGGTACGATGCCCCAGCATTTT.

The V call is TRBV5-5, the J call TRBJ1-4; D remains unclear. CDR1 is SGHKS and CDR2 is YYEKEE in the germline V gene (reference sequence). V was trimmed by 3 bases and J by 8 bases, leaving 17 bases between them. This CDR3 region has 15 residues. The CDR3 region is CASSSFTKTGEKLFF. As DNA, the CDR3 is TGTGCCAGCAGCTCCTTTACAAAGACTGGAGAAAAACTGTTTTTT.

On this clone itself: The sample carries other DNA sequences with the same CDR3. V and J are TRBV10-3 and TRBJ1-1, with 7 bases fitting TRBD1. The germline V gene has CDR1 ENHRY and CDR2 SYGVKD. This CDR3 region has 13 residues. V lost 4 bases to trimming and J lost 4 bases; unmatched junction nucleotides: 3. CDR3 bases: TGTGCCATCAGTGGACAGGGTGGCACTGAAGCTTTCTTT. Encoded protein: CAISGQGGTEAFF.

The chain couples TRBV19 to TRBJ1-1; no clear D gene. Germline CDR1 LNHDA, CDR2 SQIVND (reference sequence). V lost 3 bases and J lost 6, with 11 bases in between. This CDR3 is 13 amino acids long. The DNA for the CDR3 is TGTGCCAGTAGTATGATTAGGGCCGCTGAAGCTTTCTTT. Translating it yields CASSMIRAAEAFF.

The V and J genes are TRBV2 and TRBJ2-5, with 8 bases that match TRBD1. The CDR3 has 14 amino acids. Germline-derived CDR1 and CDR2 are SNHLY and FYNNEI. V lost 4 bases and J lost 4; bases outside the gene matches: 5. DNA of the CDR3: TGTGCCAGCAGTGCGGGCAGGGGGCGAGAGACCCAGTACTTC. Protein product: CASSAGRGRETQYF.

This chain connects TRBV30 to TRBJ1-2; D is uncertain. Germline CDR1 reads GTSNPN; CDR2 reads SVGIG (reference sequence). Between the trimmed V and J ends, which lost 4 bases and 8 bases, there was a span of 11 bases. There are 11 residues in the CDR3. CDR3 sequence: CAWTEKKGYTF. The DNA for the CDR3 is TGTGCCTGGACAGAGAAAAAGGGCTACACCTTC. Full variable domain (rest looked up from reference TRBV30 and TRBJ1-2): SQTIHQWPATLVQPVGSPLSLECTVEGTSNPNLYWYRQAAGRGLQLLFYSVGIGQISSEVPQNLSASRPQDRQFILSSKKLLLSDSGFYLCAWTEKKGYTFGSGTRLTVV.

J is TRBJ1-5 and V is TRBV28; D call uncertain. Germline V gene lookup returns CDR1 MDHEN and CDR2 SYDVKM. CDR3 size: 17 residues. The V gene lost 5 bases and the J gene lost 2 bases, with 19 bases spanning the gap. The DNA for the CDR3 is TGTGCCAGCAGTCCCCTCCTTACAGAGAGCGGCAATCAGCCCCAGCATTTT. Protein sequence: CASSPLLTESGNQPQHF.

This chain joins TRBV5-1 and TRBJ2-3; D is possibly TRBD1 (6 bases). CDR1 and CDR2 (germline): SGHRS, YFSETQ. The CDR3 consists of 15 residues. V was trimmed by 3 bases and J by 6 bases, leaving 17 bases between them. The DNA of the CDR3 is TGCGCCAGCAGCTGGGGGCTGAGGGGCGGGGATACGCAGTATTTT. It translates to CASSWGLRGGDTQYF.